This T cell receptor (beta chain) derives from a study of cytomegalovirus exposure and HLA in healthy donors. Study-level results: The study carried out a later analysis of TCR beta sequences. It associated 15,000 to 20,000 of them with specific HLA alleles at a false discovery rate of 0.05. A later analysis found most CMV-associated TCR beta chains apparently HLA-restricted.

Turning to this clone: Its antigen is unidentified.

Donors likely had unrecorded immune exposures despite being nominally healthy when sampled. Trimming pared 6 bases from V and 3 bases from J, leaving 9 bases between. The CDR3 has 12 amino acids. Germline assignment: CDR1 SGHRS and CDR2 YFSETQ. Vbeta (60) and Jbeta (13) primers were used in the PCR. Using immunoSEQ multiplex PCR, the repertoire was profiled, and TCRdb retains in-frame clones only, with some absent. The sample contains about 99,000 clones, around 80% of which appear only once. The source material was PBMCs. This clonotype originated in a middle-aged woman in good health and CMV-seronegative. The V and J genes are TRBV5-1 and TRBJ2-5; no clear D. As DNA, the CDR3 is TGCGCCAGCAAAACATTCGAAGAGACCCAGTACTTC. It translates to CASKTFEETQYF.